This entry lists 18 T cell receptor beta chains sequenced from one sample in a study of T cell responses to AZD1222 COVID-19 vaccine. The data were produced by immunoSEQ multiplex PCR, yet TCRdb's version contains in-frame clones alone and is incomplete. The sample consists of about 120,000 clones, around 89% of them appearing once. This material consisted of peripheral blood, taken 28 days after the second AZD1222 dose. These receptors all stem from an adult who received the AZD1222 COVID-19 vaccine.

The CDR3 bases are TGTGCCAGCAGGGACCCGTACGGGGGGGCCAGAAAATCTCTCTACGAGCAGTACTTC. Translating it yields CASRDPYGGARKSLYEQYF. The chain couples TRBV5-8 to TRBJ2-7, with 8 bases matching TRBD2. V dropped 5 bases and J dropped 3; count of bases not matched to a gene: 22. Germline CDR1 reads SGHTS; CDR2 reads YDEGEE. The CDR3 totals 19 residues.

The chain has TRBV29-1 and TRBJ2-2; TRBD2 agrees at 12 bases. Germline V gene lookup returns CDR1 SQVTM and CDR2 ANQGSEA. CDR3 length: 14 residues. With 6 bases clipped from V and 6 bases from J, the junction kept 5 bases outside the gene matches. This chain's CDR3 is CSVKTSGSAGELFF. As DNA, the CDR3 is TGCAGCGTCAAGACTAGCGGGAGCGCCGGGGAGCTGTTTTTT.

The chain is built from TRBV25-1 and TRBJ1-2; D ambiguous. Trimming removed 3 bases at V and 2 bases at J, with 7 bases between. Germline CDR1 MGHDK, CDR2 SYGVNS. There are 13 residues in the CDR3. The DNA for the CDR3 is TGTGCCAGCAGTGATACAGCAAACTATGGCTACACCTTC. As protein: CASSDTANYGYTF.

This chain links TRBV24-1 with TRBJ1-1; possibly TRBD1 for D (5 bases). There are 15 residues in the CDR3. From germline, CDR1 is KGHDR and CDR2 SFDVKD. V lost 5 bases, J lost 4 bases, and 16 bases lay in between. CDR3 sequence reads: CATSVGGAGGTEAFF. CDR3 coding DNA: TGTGCCACCAGTGTTGGAGGGGCCGGTGGCACTGAAGCTTTCTTT.

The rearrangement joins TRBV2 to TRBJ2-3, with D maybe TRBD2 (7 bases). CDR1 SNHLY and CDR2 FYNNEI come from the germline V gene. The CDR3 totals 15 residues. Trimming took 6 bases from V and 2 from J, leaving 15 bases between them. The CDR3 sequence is CASRAVGGATDTQYF. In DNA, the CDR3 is TGTGCCAGCAGGGCAGTGGGGGGGGCCACAGATACGCAGTATTTT.

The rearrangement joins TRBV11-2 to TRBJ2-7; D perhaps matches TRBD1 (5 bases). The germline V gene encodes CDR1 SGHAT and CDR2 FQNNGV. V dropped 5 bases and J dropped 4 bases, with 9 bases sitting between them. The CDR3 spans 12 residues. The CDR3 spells CASSPDSYEQYF. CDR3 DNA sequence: TGTGCCAGCAGCCCAGACAGTTACGAGCAGTACTTC.

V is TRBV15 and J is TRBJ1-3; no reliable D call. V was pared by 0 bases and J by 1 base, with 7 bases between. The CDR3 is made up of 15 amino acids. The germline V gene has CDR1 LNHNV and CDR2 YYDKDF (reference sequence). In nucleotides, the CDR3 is TGTGCCACCAGCAGAGATCCCGCGTCTGGAAACACCATATATTTT. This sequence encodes CATSRDPASGNTIYF. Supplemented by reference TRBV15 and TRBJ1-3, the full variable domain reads DAMVIQNPRYQVTQFGKPVTLSCSQTLNHNVMYWYQQKSSQAPKLLFHYYDKDFNNEADTPDNFQSRRPNTSFCFLDIRSPGLGDTAMYLCATSRDPASGNTIYFGEGSWLTVV.

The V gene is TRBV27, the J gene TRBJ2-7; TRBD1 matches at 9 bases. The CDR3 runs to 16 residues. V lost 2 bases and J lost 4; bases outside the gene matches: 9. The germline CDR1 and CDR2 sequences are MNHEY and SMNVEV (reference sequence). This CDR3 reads CASSLTLTGGIYEQYF. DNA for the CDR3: TGTGCCAGCAGTTTAACTTTGACAGGGGGTATTTACGAGCAGTACTTC.

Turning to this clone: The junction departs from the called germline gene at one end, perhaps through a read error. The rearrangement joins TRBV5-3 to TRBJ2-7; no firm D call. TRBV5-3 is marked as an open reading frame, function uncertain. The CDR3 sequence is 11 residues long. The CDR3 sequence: CARSLVRSNCF. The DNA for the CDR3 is TGTGCCAGAAGCTTGGTCAGATCTAATTGCTTC.

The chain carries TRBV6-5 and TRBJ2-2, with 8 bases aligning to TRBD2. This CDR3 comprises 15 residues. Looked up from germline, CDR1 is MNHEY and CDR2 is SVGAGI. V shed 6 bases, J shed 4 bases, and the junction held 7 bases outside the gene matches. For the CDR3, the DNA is TGTGCCAGCAGGAACGGGGGGGCGAGCACCGGGGAGCTGTTTTTT. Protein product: CASRNGGASTGELFF.

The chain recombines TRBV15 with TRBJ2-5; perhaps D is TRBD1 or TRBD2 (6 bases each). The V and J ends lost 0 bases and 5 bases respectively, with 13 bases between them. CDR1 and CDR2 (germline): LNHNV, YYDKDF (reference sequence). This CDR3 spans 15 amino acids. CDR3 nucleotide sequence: TGTGCCACCAGCAGAGACTTGGGAGGACAGGAGACCCAGTACTTC. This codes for CATSRDLGGQETQYF.

CDR3 sequence (DNA): TGTGCCAGCAGCTCGGGGGTGTCAGGGGCTCTTCCCTGCACCTTC. Its translation is CASSSGVSGALPCTF. J is TRBJ1-2 and V is TRBV5-6; D may be TRBD1 (6 bases). The CDR3 extends over 15 amino acids. The germline V gene encodes CDR1 SGHDT and CDR2 YYEEEE. Trimming left V 3 bases short and J 13 bases short, with 25 bases between.

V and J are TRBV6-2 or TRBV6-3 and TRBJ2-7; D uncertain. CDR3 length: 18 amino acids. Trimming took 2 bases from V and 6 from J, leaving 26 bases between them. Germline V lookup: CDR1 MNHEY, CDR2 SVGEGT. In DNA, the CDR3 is TGTGCCAGCAGTTACCCCCACGGAATCCGGGTGCCCCCCCTCGAGCAGTACTTC. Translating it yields CASSYPHGIRVPPLEQYF.

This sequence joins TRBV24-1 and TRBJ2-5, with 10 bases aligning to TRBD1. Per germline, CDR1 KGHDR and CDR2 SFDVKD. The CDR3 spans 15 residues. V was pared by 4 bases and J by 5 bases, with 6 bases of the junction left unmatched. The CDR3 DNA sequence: TGTGCCACCAGTGAGGGGACAGGGGCGGTGGAGACCCAGTACTTC. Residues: CATSEGTGAVETQYF.

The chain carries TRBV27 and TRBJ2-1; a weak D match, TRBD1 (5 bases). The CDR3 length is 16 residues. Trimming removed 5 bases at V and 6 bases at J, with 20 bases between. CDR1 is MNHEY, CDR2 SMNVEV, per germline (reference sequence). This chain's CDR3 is CASSTYKGFGSNEQFF. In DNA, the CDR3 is TGTGCCAGCAGTACCTACAAGGGGTTCGGAAGCAATGAGCAGTTCTTC.

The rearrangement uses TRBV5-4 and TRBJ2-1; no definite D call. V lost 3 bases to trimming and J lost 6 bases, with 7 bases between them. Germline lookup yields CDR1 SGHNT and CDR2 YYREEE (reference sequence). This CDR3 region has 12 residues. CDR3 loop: CASSSNSNEQFF. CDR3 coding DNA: TGTGCCAGCAGCTCCAATTCCAATGAGCAGTTCTTC.

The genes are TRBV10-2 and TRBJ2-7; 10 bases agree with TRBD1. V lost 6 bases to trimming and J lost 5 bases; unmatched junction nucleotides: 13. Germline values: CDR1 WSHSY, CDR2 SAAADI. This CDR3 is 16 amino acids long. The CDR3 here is CASSAWYRDRGHEQYF. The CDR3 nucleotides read TGCGCCAGCAGCGCCTGGTACCGGGACAGGGGCCACGAGCAGTACTTC.

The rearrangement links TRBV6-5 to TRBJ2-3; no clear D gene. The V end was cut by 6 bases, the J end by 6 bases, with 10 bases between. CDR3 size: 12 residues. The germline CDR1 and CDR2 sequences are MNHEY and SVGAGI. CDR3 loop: CASSEVGDTQYF. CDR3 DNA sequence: TGTGCCAGCAGCGAGGTTGGGGATACGCAGTATTTT.